This paragraph reports one T cell receptor beta chain. Its antigen is as yet unknown. This specimen comes from a study of cytomegalovirus exposure and HLA in healthy donors. Study results and limitations: In a later analysis, TCR beta V- and J-gene trimming was associated with a missense DCLRE1C variant.

PCR used 60 Vbeta primers and 13 Jbeta primers. TCRdb keeps only in-frame clones here, not all; method: immunoSEQ multiplex PCR. This table has some 200,000 clones, 70% to 90% appearing once. The CDR3 spans 14 residues. The V gene end was trimmed by 5 bases and the J gene end by 9 bases; junction bases not matched to a gene: 8. The germline V gene encodes CDR1 MNHEY and CDR2 SVGAGI. The sample was PBMCs. The V and J genes are TRBV6-5 and TRBJ1-5; TRBD1 matches at 9 bases. This clonotype was sampled from a woman under 40 in good health and CMV-seronegative. The DNA of the CDR3 is TGTGCCAGCAGTGTGGGACAGGGACTGGGGCCCCAGCATTTT. It yields the protein CASSVGQGLGPQHF.